The clone carrying this TCR beta chain occurred once. This specimen belongs to a study of blood T cell repertoires in COVID-19. The overall study: Donors in the United States, Italy and Spain gave samples during acute or convalescent COVID-19. Sources were T cells, B-cell-depleted T cells, or PBMCs; the material itself was cDNA or gDNA.

Produced via immunoSEQ multiplex PCR; TCRdb's table is partial and in-frame only. The sample yields approximately 92,000 clones, roughly 84% seen once. Germline trimming cut 5 bases from V and 6 bases from J; bases unmatched to any gene: 7. This CDR3 region has 15 residues. Germline-derived CDR1 and CDR2 are SNHLY and FYNNEI. The clonotype was recovered from a man aged 70 or older with active or convalescent COVID-19. The sample comprised peripheral blood. The chain links TRBV2 to TRBJ1-5; 10 nucleotides line up with TRBD1. The CDR3 region has the DNA TGTGCCAGCAGTCACCTGGACAGGGGGAGTCAGCCCCAGCATTTT. Protein product: CASSHLDRGSQPQHF.